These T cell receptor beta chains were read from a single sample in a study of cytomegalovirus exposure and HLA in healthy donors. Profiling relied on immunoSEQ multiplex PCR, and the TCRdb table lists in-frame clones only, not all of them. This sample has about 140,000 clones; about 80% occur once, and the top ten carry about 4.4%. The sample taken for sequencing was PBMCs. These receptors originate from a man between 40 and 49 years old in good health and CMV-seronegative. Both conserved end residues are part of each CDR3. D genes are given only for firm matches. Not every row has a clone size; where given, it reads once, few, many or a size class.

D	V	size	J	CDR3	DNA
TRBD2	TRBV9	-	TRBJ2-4	CASSSFGSGVSKNIQYF	TGTGCCAGCAGCTCTTTTGGGAGCGGGGTATCCAAAAACATTCAGTACTTC
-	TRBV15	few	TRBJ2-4	CATSNLQRTDIQYF	TGTGCCACCAGCAACCTACAGCGGACGGACATTCAGTACTTC
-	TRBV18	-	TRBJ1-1	CATTTPMATEAFF	TGTGCCACCACCACCCCCATGGCCACTGAAGCTTTCTTT
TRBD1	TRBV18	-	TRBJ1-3	CASSLDQGASGNTIYF	TGTGCCAGCTCACTTGACCAGGGGGCATCTGGAAACACCATATATTTT
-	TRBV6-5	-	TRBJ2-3	CASSSPYSGLGDTQYF	TGTGCCAGCAGTTCCCCCTATAGCGGACTGGGAGATACGCAGTATTTT
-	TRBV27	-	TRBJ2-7	CASSLTGTPYEQYF	TGTGCCAGCAGTTTAACAGGGACCCCCTACGAGCAGTACTTC
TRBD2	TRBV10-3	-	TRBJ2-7	CAISGRGGAYEQYF	TGTGCCATCAGTGGGCGCGGGGGGGCCTACGAGCAGTACTTC
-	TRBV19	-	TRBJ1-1	CASSMPGRGSEAFF	TGTGCCAGTAGTATGCCTGGAAGGGGCTCTGAAGCTTTCTTT
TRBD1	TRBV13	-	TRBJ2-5	CASSLRQGRQETQYF	TGTGCCAGCAGCTTACGACAGGGAAGACAAGAGACCCAGTACTTC
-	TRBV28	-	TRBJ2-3	CASSLMVGGYRADTQYF	TGTGCCAGCAGTTTAATGGTAGGGGGTTATCGCGCAGATACGCAGTATTTT
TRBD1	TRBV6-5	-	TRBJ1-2	CASSYPTGTGNYGYTF	TGTGCCAGCAGTTACCCGACCGGGACAGGGAACTATGGCTACACCTTC
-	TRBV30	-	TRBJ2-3	CASSSGSDTDTQYF	TGTGCCTCCAGCTCAGGGTCAGACACAGATACGCAGTATTTT
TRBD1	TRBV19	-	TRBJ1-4	CASRTGQRRNEKLFF	TGTGCCAGTAGGACGGGACAGAGAAGAAATGAAAAACTGTTTTTT
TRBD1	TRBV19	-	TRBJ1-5	CATQQGAVRNQPQHF	TGTGCCACCCAACAGGGGGCGGTTAGGAATCAGCCCCAGCATTTT
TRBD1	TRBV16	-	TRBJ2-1	CASTILWEQGYEQFF	TGTGCCAGCACCATCCTTTGGGAACAGGGGTATGAGCAGTTCTTC
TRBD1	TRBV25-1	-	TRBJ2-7	CATSSDRGYEQYF	TGTGCCACTTCCTCCGACAGGGGCTACGAGCAGTACTTC
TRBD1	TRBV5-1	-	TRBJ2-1	CASSPGGSSYNEQFF	TGCGCCAGCAGCCCAGGGGGAAGCTCCTACAATGAGCAGTTCTTC
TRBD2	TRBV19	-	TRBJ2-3	CASNGAGGTDTQYF	TGTGCCAGTAACGGGGCGGGGGGCACAGATACGCAGTATTTT
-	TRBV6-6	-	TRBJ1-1	CASTSPGDTEAFF	TGTGCCAGCACCTCCCCGGGTGACACTGAAGCTTTCTTT
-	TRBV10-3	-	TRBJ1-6	CAIAGEGNSPLHF	TGTGCCATCGCAGGGGAGGGCAATTCACCCCTCCACTTT
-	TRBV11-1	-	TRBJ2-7	CASSSGWSSYEQYF	TGTGCCAGCAGCTCGGGTTGGAGCTCCTACGAGCAGTACTTC